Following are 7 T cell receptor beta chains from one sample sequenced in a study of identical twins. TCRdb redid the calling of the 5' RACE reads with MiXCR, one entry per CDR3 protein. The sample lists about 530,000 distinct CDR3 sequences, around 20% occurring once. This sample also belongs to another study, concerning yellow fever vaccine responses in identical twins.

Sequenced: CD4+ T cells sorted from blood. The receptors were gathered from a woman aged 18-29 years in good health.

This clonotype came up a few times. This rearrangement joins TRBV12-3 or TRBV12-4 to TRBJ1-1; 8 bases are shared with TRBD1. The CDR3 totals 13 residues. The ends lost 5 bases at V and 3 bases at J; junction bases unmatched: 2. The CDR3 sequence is CASSPGGYTEAFF. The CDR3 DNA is TGTGCCAGCAGTCCAGGGGGCTACACTGAAGCTTTCTTT.

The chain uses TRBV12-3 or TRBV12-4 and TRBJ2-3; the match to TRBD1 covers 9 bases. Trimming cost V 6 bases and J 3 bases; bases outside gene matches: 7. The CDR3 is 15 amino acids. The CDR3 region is CASSRRDRATDTQYF. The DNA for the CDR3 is TGTGCCAGCAGCCGCCGGGACAGGGCGACAGATACGCAGTATTTT.

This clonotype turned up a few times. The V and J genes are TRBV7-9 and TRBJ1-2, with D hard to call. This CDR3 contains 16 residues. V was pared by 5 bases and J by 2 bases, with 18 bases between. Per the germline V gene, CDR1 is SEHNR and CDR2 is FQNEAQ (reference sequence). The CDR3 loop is CASSPPYQGRNYGYTF. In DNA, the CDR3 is TGTGCCAGCAGCCCACCCTACCAAGGACGGAACTATGGCTACACCTTC. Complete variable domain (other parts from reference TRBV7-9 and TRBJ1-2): DTGVSQNPRHKITKRGQNVTFRCDPISEHNRLYWYRQTLGQGPEFLTYFQNEAQLEKSRLLSDRFSAERPKGSFSTLEIQRTEQGDSAMYLCASSPPYQGRNYGYTFGSGTRLTVV.

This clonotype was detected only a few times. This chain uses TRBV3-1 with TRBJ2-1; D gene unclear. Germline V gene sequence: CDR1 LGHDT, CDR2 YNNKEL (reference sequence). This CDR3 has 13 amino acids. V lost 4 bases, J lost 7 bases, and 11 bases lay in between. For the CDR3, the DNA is TGTGCCAGCAGCCGCACCCCCGGGAATGAGCAGTTCTTC. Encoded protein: CASSRTPGNEQFF.

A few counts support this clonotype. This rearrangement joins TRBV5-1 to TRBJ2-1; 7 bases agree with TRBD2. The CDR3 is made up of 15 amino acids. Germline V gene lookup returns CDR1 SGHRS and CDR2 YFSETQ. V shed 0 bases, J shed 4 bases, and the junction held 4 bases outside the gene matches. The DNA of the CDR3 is TGCGCCAGCAGCTTGGATCCTAGCGGTTACAATGAGCAGTTCTTC. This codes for CASSLDPSGYNEQFF.

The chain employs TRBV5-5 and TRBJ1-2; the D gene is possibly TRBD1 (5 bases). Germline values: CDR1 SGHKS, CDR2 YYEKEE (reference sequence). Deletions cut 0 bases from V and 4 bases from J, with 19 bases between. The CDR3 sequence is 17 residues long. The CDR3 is CASSLADIGTWPYGYTF. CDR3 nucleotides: TGTGCCAGCAGCTTGGCGGACATAGGAACCTGGCCCTATGGCTACACCTTC.

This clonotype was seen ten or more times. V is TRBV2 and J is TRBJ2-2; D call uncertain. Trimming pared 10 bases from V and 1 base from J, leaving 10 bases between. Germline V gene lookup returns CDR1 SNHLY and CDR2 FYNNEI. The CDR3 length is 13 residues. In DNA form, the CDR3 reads TGTGCCACCCAGGCAGTGAACACCGGGGAGCTGTTTTTT. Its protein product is CATQAVNTGELFF. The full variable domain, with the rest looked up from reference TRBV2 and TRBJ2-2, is EPEVTQTPSHQVTQMGQEVILRCVPISNHLYFYWYRQILGQKVEFLVSFYNNEISEKSEIFDDQFSVERPDGSNFTLKIRSTKLEDSAMYFCATQAVNTGELFFGEGSRLTVL.